The following is a T cell receptor beta chain sequence with its context. Its antigen is unidentified. The data derive from a study of Graves' ophthalmopathy and Graves' hyperthyroidism. The TCR beta CDR3 regions underwent amplification from RNA transcripts. HTBI primers primed a first-round RT-PCR, and a second-round multiplex PCR followed. One entry per CDR3 protein, called by TCRdb with MiXCR from the multiplex PCR reads. The table has about 210,000 distinct CDR3 sequences, around 28% seen once. The study, taken as a whole, reports: Blood also contained most of the expanded thyroid clonotypes above 0.001 frequency.

Sampling around 9.8 ml of fresh peripheral blood provided the PBMCs. V shed 6 bases and J shed 1 base, with 15 bases lying between them. The germline gives CDR1 MNHNS, CDR2 SASEGT. The CDR3 spans 15 residues. This chain links TRBV6-1 with TRBJ1-1, with D tentatively TRBD1 (5 bases). The sequence came from a man aged 50 to 60 with Graves' ophthalmopathy. Sequencing was performed on peripheral blood. The CDR3 here is CASSPPGGSNTEAFF. The DNA for the CDR3 is TGTGCCAGCAGCCCACCGGGGGGGTCGAACACTGAAGCTTTCTTT.